Listed below are T cell receptor beta chains from one sample, sequenced in a study of spatial heterogeneity in lung cancer. TCRdb redid the calling of the 5' RACE reads with MiXCR, one entry per CDR3 protein. The repertoire has some 120,000 distinct CDR3 sequences, 10% to 15% of them found once; the top ten carry around 17%. The sample consisted of PBMCs, taken at follow-up. These receptors were collected from a male donor with early-stage non-small cell lung cancer. CDR3s include the opening cysteine and the closing phenylalanine or tryptophan. The D gene is left open where the match is weak. Clone sizes are given selectively: once, few, many, or a class where the clone is expanded.

- | - | TRBJ1-1 | TRBV5-1 | CASSLQGSNTEAFF | TGCGCCAGCAGCTTACAGGGCAGCAACACTGAAGCTTTCTTT
- | - | TRBJ2-1 | TRBV9 | CASSVAPASTSYNEQFF | TGTGCCAGCAGCGTAGCTCCGGCTAGCACCTCCTACAATGAGCAGTTCTTC
- | few | TRBJ1-5 | TRBV6-5 | CASGRGGQPQHF | TGTGCCAGCGGCAGGGGCGGGCAGCCCCAGCATTTT
- | many | TRBJ2-6 | TRBV11-3 | CASSSNSGANVLTF | TGTGCCAGCAGCTCTAACTCTGGGGCCAACGTCCTGACTTTC
- | many | TRBJ1-5 | TRBV20-1 | CSARQHRNQPQHF | TGCAGTGCTAGACAACATCGGAATCAGCCCCAGCATTTT
- | - | TRBJ2-3 | TRBV7-2 | CASSLVVVMVLAPSLDTDTQYF | TGTGCCAGCAGCTTAGTCGTGGTAATGGTCCTAGCCCCGTCTCTAGACACAGATACGCAGTATTTT
- | many | TRBJ2-7 | TRBV9 | CASSGHTGTYEQYF | TGTGCCAGCAGCGGGCATACCGGGACCTACGAGCAGTACTTC
- | - | TRBJ2-3 | TRBV5-6 | CASSARTPGVTQYF | TGTGCCAGCAGCGCGCGGACCCCCGGGGTTACGCAGTATTTT
TRBD2 | - | TRBJ2-3 | TRBV3-1 | CASSQGHSGGNTQYF | TGTGCCAGCAGCCAAGGGCATAGCGGGGGAAATACGCAGTATTTT
- | many | TRBJ1-1 | TRBV7-9 | CASSPQLLNTEAFF | TGTGCCAGCAGCCCCCAGTTGCTGAACACTGAAGCTTTCTTT
- | - | TRBJ2-5 | TRBV7-3 | CASSLGMKETQYF | TGTGCCAGCAGTTTGGGGATGAAAGAGACCCAGTACTTC
- | few | TRBJ2-7 | TRBV6-5 | CASSTGGYEQYF | TGTGCCAGCAGTACCGGTGGTTACGAGCAGTACTTC
- | - | TRBJ1-5 | TRBV5-8 | CASSLDGTFQPQHF | TGTGCCAGCAGCTTGGACGGGACATTTCAGCCCCAGCATTTT
- | few | TRBJ2-2 | TRBV20-1 | CSLHRTGELFF | TGCAGCCTTCACCGCACCGGGGAGCTGTTTTTT
- | - | TRBJ2-3 | TRBV3-1 | CASSSDADTQYF | TGTGCCAGCAGCTCCGACGCAGATACGCAGTATTTT
- | few | TRBJ2-7 | TRBV28 | CASSATYEQYF | TGTGCCAGCAGTGCGACCTACGAGCAGTACTTC
- | many | TRBJ1-1 | TRBV15 | CATSRSAMGTEAFF | TGTGCCACCAGCAGATCAGCGATGGGCACTGAAGCTTTCTTT
- | - | TRBJ1-2 | TRBV5-1 | CASSFDGNYGYTF | TGCGCCAGCAGCTTCGACGGTAACTATGGCTACACCTTC
- | many | TRBJ2-3 | TRBV9 | CASSVSGNVPTDTQYF | TGTGCCAGCAGCGTAAGCGGAAATGTACCCACAGATACGCAGTATTTT
- | - | TRBJ1-2 | TRBV28 | CASSSGAQGWLGYTF | TGTGCCAGCAGTTCGGGAGCACAGGGTTGGCTTGGCTACACCTTC
- | few | TRBJ1-2 | TRBV10-3 | CAISEGARGDYGYTF | TGTGCCATCAGTGAGGGTGCCAGGGGCGACTATGGCTACACCTTC
TRBD1 | few | TRBJ2-1 | TRBV28 | CASRPPTGGRENEQFF | TGTGCCAGCCGCCCCCCCACAGGGGGCAGGGAGAATGAGCAGTTCTTC
- | few | TRBJ1-1 | TRBV24-1 | CATSDLRLTTEAFF | TGTGCCACCAGTGATTTGCGGCTTACAACTGAAGCTTTCTTT
TRBD2 | - | TRBJ2-5 | TRBV10-2 | CASSDRLAGQETQYF | TGCGCCAGCAGTGACCGACTAGCGGGGCAAGAGACCCAGTACTTC
- | many | TRBJ2-2 | TRBV5-1 | CASSFQGANTGELFF | TGCGCCAGCAGCTTCCAGGGCGCGAACACCGGGGAGCTGTTTTTT
- | many | TRBJ2-7 | TRBV10-3 | CAISEVRTETYEQYF | TGTGCCATCAGTGAGGTCCGGACCGAGACCTACGAGCAGTACTTC
- | - | TRBJ2-1 | TRBV4-1 | CASSQAGRGRGASYNEQFF | TGCGCCAGCAGCCAGGCCGGACGTGGGAGGGGGGCTTCCTACAATGAGCAGTTCTTC
TRBD1 | many | TRBJ1-5 | TRBV5-5 | CASSEDRDRNQPQHF | TGTGCCAGCAGCGAGGACAGGGACCGTAATCAGCCCCAGCATTTT
TRBD1 | many | TRBJ1-5 | TRBV27 | CASSFGTGNNQPQHF | TGTGCCAGCAGTTTTGGGACAGGGAATAATCAGCCCCAGCATTTT
TRBD1 | - | TRBJ2-1 | TRBV5-1 | CASSLRRTGYNEQFF | TGCGCCAGCAGCCTTCGAAGGACAGGTTACAATGAGCAGTTCTTC
- | - | TRBJ2-5 | TRBV20-1 | CSARGAGQKQETQYF | TGCAGTGCAAGAGGGGCAGGACAAAAACAAGAGACCCAGTACTTC
- | few | TRBJ2-1 | TRBV7-2 | CASSLLGLGYNF | TGTGCCAGCAGCCTCCTGGGGTTGGGCTATAACTTC
- | few | TRBJ1-1 | TRBV20-1 | CSAREVEQENTEAFF | TGCAGTGCTAGAGAGGTAGAACAAGAGAACACTGAAGCTTTCTTT
- | - | TRBJ2-7 | TRBV12-3/TRBV12-4 | CASRSLALAYEQYF | TGTGCCAGCAGGTCGCTAGCGCTTGCCTACGAGCAGTACTTC
TRBD1 | - | TRBJ2-5 | TRBV5-1 | CASSSQGAKETQYF | TGCGCCAGCAGCTCACAGGGGGCCAAGGAGACCCAGTACTTC
TRBD2 | - | TRBJ2-5 | TRBV5-1 | CASSFGGSTVETQYF | TGCGCCAGCAGCTTCGGGGGGAGTACGGTTGAGACCCAGTACTTC
TRBD1 | - | TRBJ2-1 | TRBV14 | CASSLGTVSSYNEQFF | TGTGCCAGCAGCCTGGGGACAGTCAGCTCCTACAATGAGCAGTTCTTC
- | few | TRBJ1-1 | TRBV4-1 | CASSLGARSTEAFF | TGCGCCAGCAGTCTCGGGGCTCGGAGCACTGAAGCTTTCTTT
- | few | TRBJ2-7 | TRBV20-1 | CSARDLAGSYEQYF | TGCAGTGCTAGAGATTTGGCGGGGTCCTACGAGCAGTACTTC
- | few | TRBJ1-1 | TRBV28 | CASSREGGRLNTEAFF | TGTGCCAGCAGCCGCGAAGGGGGAAGATTGAACACTGAAGCTTTCTTT
TRBD2 | - | TRBJ2-7 | TRBV5-1 | CASSLGLAGADYEQYF | TGCGCCAGCAGCTTGGGACTAGCGGGGGCTGACTACGAGCAGTACTTC
- | many | TRBJ2-3 | TRBV14 | CASSPQGHGDTQYF | TGTGCCAGCAGCCCACAGGGTCATGGAGATACGCAGTATTTT
TRBD2 | many | TRBJ2-3 | TRBV3-1 | CASSPRGASQYF | TGTGCCAGCAGCCCGCGGGGGGCATCGCAGTATTTT
TRBD1 | many | TRBJ1-2 | TRBV5-4 | CASSSKSGDRVNGYTF | TGTGCCAGCAGCTCAAAATCGGGCGACAGGGTGAATGGCTACACCTTC
- | few | TRBJ1-5 | TRBV3-1 | CASSQGQTNQPQHF | TGTGCCAGCAGCCAAGGCCAGACCAATCAGCCCCAGCATTTT
- | few | TRBJ2-1 | TRBV25-1 | CASSESGTNYNEQFF | TGTGCCAGCAGTGAATCTGGGACAAATTACAATGAGCAGTTCTTC
TRBD1 | few | TRBJ2-3 | TRBV9 | CASSEQTGRSTDTQYF | TGTGCCAGCAGCGAGCAGACAGGGAGAAGCACAGATACGCAGTATTTT
- | - | TRBJ2-5 | TRBV11-2 | CASSPEDETQYF | TGTGCCAGCAGCCCCGAGGATGAGACCCAGTACTTC
- | few | TRBJ1-2 | TRBV12-3/TRBV12-4 | CASRILSDYTF | TGTGCCAGCAGGATCTTGTCGGACTACACCTTC
- | many | TRBJ2-4 | TRBV4-1 | CASSQGVLAKNIQYF | TGCGCCAGCAGCCAAGGAGTACTAGCCAAAAACATTCAGTACTTC